These 31 T cell receptor beta chains share one sample of origin, sequenced in a study of T-cell memory formation after mild COVID-19 (dated by TCRdb to the early 2020s). The library was prepared using 5' RACE. The listed sequencing device is Illumina NovaSeq 6000. In TCRdb, the public reads were trimmed at Q25 with fastp and aligned with MiXCR, with productive beta chains retained. Under each unique CDR3 protein, matching rows form one entry showing the most common genes and DNA. The sample table contains about 200,000 distinct CDR3 sequences; only one count was recorded for 9.5% of them. The top ten clonotypes cover roughly 4% of the sample. Sequencing was performed on PBMCs or a T cell subset sorted from them (not recorded which). These TCRs come from a young man who had mild COVID-19 (a few samples of this study predate the infection). The sample titles of this study are shuffled in the database, so cell type and time point are left out; the donor was told from shared clones.

This clonotype was recorded a few times. The chain employs TRBV6-2 or TRBV6-3 and TRBJ2-4; 7 nucleotides match TRBD1. CDR3 length equals 15 residues. The ends lost 7 bases at V and 3 bases at J; junction bases unmatched: 9. Germline V gene lookup returns CDR1 MNHEY and CDR2 SVGEGT. This CDR3 is CASNFRGLDKNIQYF. The CDR3 DNA sequence: TGTGCCAGCAATTTCAGGGGGTTGGACAAAAACATTCAGTACTTC.

This clonotype has more than one count but fewer than ten. The CDR3 region is CASSPPGLPVIDTQYF. CDR3 bases: TGTGCCAGCAGCCCGCCGGGACTGCCCGTTATCGATACGCAGTATTTT. The rearrangement links TRBV12-3 or TRBV12-4 to TRBJ2-3; maybe TRBD2 (6 bases). The germline V and J ends were trimmed by 6 bases and 6 bases, with 22 bases remaining between them. CDR3 length equals 16 residues.

Many counts were recorded for this clonotype. The gene calls are TRBV7-6 and TRBJ1-6; D is possibly TRBD1 (5 bases). V lost 0 bases and J lost 7, with 7 bases in between. The germline V gene encodes CDR1 SGHVS and CDR2 FNYEAQ. The CDR3 sequence is 14 residues long. Written as DNA, the CDR3 is TGTGCCAGCAGCTTAGCAGGGGTAAATTCACCCCTCCACTTT. It translates to CASSLAGVNSPLHF.

This clonotype has just a few counts. J is TRBJ1-4 and V is TRBV6-1; no clear D gene. Trimming removed 6 bases from V and 2 bases from J, with 10 bases in between. Germline V lookup: CDR1 MNHNS, CDR2 SASEGT. This CDR3 comprises 14 residues. In DNA form, the CDR3 reads TGTGCCAGCAGGATCTACGGGACTAATGAAAAACTGTTTTTT. It encodes CASRIYGTNEKLFF.

The rearrangement links TRBV5-1 to TRBJ1-3; D is unclear. The CDR3 extends over 16 amino acids. V was cut by 0 bases and J by 0 bases, with 10 bases left in between. In germline, CDR1 is SGHRS, CDR2 YFSETQ. CDR3 sequence reads: CASSLAPRYSGNTIYF. The CDR3 DNA reads as TGCGCCAGCAGCTTGGCCCCCAGGTACTCTGGAAACACCATATATTTT.

Here the CDR3 reads CASSLGGLLAKNIQYF. CDR3 in DNA: TGTGCCAGCAGCTTGGGAGGTCTCCTAGCCAAAAACATTCAGTACTTC. The chain has TRBV5-4 and TRBJ2-4, with D unresolved. Trimming pared 0 bases from V and 0 bases from J, leaving 10 bases between. The germline gives CDR1 SGHNT, CDR2 YYREEE (reference sequence). CDR3 length: 16 residues.

Ten or more counts support this clonotype. J is TRBJ2-7 and V is TRBV27; tentatively, D is TRBD2 (6 bases). The CDR3 runs to 18 residues. Trimming took off 0 bases at V and 1 base at J, with 19 bases between the two ends. Germline assignment: CDR1 MNHEY and CDR2 SMNVEV (reference sequence). CDR3 nucleotides: TGTGCCAGCAGTTTATCCCCCCCTATCGCGGGGCGTTCCTACGAGCAGTACGTC. This gives the protein CASSLSPPIAGRSYEQYV.

This clonotype showed up just a few times. This chain joins TRBV6-2 or TRBV6-3 and TRBJ2-4; possibly TRBD2 for D (5 bases). In germline, CDR1 is MNHEY, CDR2 SVGEGT. The V end lost 2 bases, the J end lost 2 bases, and 19 bases lay between the germline ends. This CDR3 region has 18 residues. The CDR3 reads CASSYPLLLGSPKNIQYF. CDR3 nucleotide sequence: TGTGCCAGCAGTTACCCGCTGCTACTAGGATCTCCCAAAAACATTCAGTACTTC.

This chain uses TRBV7-9 with TRBJ1-6, with D uncertain. The CDR3 is 14 amino acids. Trimming took off 8 bases at V and 3 bases at J, with 11 bases between the two ends. Germline values: CDR1 SEHNR, CDR2 FQNEAQ (reference sequence). CDR3 sequence: CASATSGYNSPLHF. The CDR3 nucleotides read TGTGCCAGCGCGACGTCAGGCTATAATTCACCCCTCCACTTT.

In this sample, this clonotype turned up many times. The chain employs TRBV7-2 and TRBJ2-3, with D perhaps assigned TRBD1 or TRBD2 (5 bases each). The ends were cut back, 8 bases at V and 4 bases at J, with 13 bases in the middle. This CDR3 is 13 amino acids long. Germline V gives CDR1 SGHTA, CDR2 FQGNSA. The CDR3 sequence: CASSFLGADTQYF. CDR3 sequence (DNA): TGTGCCAGCTCGTTCTTGGGGGCAGATACGCAGTATTTT.

The chain carries TRBV7-3 and TRBJ2-3; 7 bases are shared with TRBD1. The germline V gene has CDR1 SGHTA and CDR2 FQGTGA. J lost 1 base, V lost 3 bases, and 7 bases had no gene match. The CDR3 consists of 16 residues. The CDR3 region has the DNA TGTGCCAGCAGCTTCGTGACAGGGCTCCGCACAGATACGCAGTATTTT. Its protein is CASSFVTGLRTDTQYF.

This clonotype was seen ten or more times. The V gene is TRBV28, the J gene TRBJ2-3; 8 bases fit TRBD2. Germline CDR1 and CDR2: MDHEN and SYDVKM. The CDR3 has 15 residues. Unmatched junction bases numbered 5, after V lost 6 bases and J lost 0 bases. CDR3 in amino acids: CASSHQRGSTDTQYF. CDR3 in DNA: TGTGCCAGCAGCCACCAGCGGGGGAGCACAGATACGCAGTATTTT.

This clonotype was observed once. The gene calls are TRBV15 and TRBJ2-5; no definite D call. CDR3 length: 15 residues. Germline values: CDR1 LNHNV, CDR2 YYDKDF (reference sequence). The V end was cut by 0 bases, the J end by 2 bases, with 10 bases between. The CDR3 DNA reads TGTGCCACCAGCAGAGATTTCACCGAACAAGAGACCCAGTACTTC. Translating gives CATSRDFTEQETQYF.

The V and J genes are TRBV11-2 and TRBJ1-6, with TRBD1 matching 8 bases. Germline V gene data show CDR1 as SGHAT and CDR2 as FQNNGV. V lost 1 base, J lost 9 bases, and 8 bases stayed unmatched. There are 16 residues in the CDR3. DNA of the CDR3: TGTGCCAGCAGCTTAGTGGGACAGGCGGGCGGTTCACCCCTCCACTTT. It is translated as CASSLVGQAGGSPLHF.

The chain uses TRBV10-2 and TRBJ2-3, with 9 bases matching TRBD1. V was clipped by 8 bases and J by 0 bases; unmatched bases: 21. Germline CDR1 and CDR2: WSHSY and SAAADI. The CDR3 is made up of 20 amino acids. The CDR3 DNA reads as TGCGCCAGCCCACGCTTTAAACCGGGACAGGGAGTAGTCAGCACAGATACGCAGTATTTT. The encoded protein is CASPRFKPGQGVVSTDTQYF.

In its sample, this clonotype was seen a few times. V and J are TRBV20-1 and TRBJ1-2; TRBD1 agrees at 10 bases. Per the germline V gene, CDR1 is DFQATT and CDR2 is SNEGSKA (reference sequence). The length of the CDR3 is 14 residues. Germline trimming cut 4 bases from V and 3 bases from J; bases unmatched to any gene: 5. The CDR3 DNA reads TGCAGTGCTAAAGACAGGGGGCCCTACTATGGCTACACCTTC. It encodes CSAKDRGPYYGYTF.

V and J are TRBV4-2 and TRBJ1-4; tentative D call: TRBD1 (6 bases). Trimming stripped 2 bases from V and 6 bases from J, with 10 bases between. The CDR3 is made up of 14 amino acids. Germline V gene sequence: CDR1 LGHNA, CDR2 YNFKEQ. The CDR3 sequence: CASSQMGAHEKLFF. For the CDR3, the DNA is TGTGCCAGCAGCCAAATGGGGGCGCATGAAAAACTGTTTTTT.

This clonotype was seen a few times. The V gene is TRBV14, the J gene TRBJ1-4; D is unclear. Trimming took off 3 bases at V and 10 bases at J, with 12 bases between the two ends. Germline assignment: CDR1 SGHDN and CDR2 FVKESK. The length of the CDR3 is 13 residues. This CDR3 is CASSQGSGGKLFF. The CDR3, as DNA: TGTGCCAGCAGCCAGGGATCTGGTGGAAAACTGTTTTTT.

There are a few counts of this clonotype. V and J are TRBV7-2 and TRBJ2-2, with 15 bases lining up with TRBD2. CDR3 length equals 20 residues. Unmatched junction bases numbered 10, after V lost 5 bases and J lost 0 bases. Germline lookup yields CDR1 SGHTA and CDR2 FQGNSA. The CDR3 sequence: CASSATGTSGGSPNTGELFF. In nucleotides, the CDR3 is TGTGCCAGCAGCGCAACCGGGACTAGCGGGGGGTCTCCGAACACCGGGGAGCTGTTTTTT.

The chain has TRBV18 and TRBJ1-1, with D tentatively TRBD1 (6 bases). Germline values: CDR1 KGHSH, CDR2 LQKENI. V was trimmed by 3 bases and J by 7 bases, leaving 15 bases between them. CDR3 length: 14 amino acids. This CDR3 is CASSPLTGMGEAFF. In nucleotides, the CDR3 is TGTGCCAGCTCACCTCTGACAGGCATGGGTGAAGCTTTCTTT.

V gene TRBV20-1 combines with J gene TRBJ2-1, with D unresolved. There are 13 residues in the CDR3. Germline CDR1 and CDR2: DFQATT and SNEGSKA (reference sequence). Between the trimmed V and J ends, which lost 7 bases and 8 bases, there was a span of 18 bases. CDR3 bases: TGCAGTGTCCCGGATTATCTCGGACATGAGCAGTTCTTC. Protein product: CSVPDYLGHEQFF.

This clonotype was counted at least ten times. The rearrangement links TRBV4-3 to TRBJ2-6; 9 bases are a match to TRBD1. The CDR3 extends over 16 amino acids. Germline loops: CDR1 LGHNA, CDR2 YSLEER. V gave up 1 base and J gave up 3 bases; unmatched junction bases: 1. In DNA form, the CDR3 reads TGCGCCAGCAGCCAAGGACAGGGGGTTGGGGCCAACGTCCTGACTTTC. It yields the protein CASSQGQGVGANVLTF.

The rearrangement uses TRBV2 and TRBJ1-5; D is uncertain. V dropped 8 bases and J dropped 3 bases, with 14 bases sitting between them. CDR3 size: 14 residues. Germline V gene lookup returns CDR1 SNHLY and CDR2 FYNNEI. The CDR3 here is CASGPDTPNQPQHF. CDR3 nucleotides: TGTGCCAGCGGGCCAGACACTCCCAATCAGCCCCAGCATTTT. Drawing the rest from reference TRBV2 and TRBJ1-5, the complete variable domain is EPEVTQTPSHQVTQMGQEVILRCVPISNHLYFYWYRQILGQKVEFLVSFYNNEISEKSEIFDDQFSVERPDGSNFTLKIRSTKLEDSAMYFCASGPDTPNQPQHFGDGTRLSIL.

The rearrangement uses TRBV25-1 and TRBJ1-4, with D unresolved. The germline V gene encodes CDR1 MGHDK and CDR2 SYGVNS. This CDR3 contains 15 residues. The V end was cut by 1 base, the J end by 4 bases, with 10 bases between. CDR3 sequence: CASSEWGRGNEKLFF. CDR3 DNA sequence: TGTGCCAGCAGTGAATGGGGTCGAGGTAATGAAAAACTGTTTTTT.

In this sample, this clonotype turned up many times. The CDR3, as DNA: TGCGCCAGCAGCTTGGGACCCACCTTCACAGATACGCAGTATTTT. Amino acids: CASSLGPTFTDTQYF. The chain has TRBV5-1 and TRBJ2-3; D remains unclear. The germline gives CDR1 SGHRS, CDR2 YFSETQ. The V end was cut by 0 bases, the J end by 2 bases, with 10 bases between. The CDR3 totals 15 residues.

V usage is TRBV20-1 and J usage is TRBJ1-2, with D hard to call. V lost 4 bases, J lost 3 bases, and 9 bases lay in between. The CDR3 contains 12 residues. Germline V gene data show CDR1 as DFQATT and CDR2 as SNEGSKA (reference sequence). This CDR3 is CSATRTDYGYTF. The DNA for the CDR3 is TGCAGTGCTACGAGGACGGACTATGGCTACACCTTC.

The V call is TRBV5-5, the J call TRBJ2-7; a possible D gene is TRBD2 (6 bases). Germline loops: CDR1 SGHKS, CDR2 YYEKEE (reference sequence). V was clipped by 2 bases and J by 4 bases, with 13 bases between them. The CDR3 has 14 amino acids. The CDR3 loop is CASSFVVGGYEQYV. In DNA, the CDR3 is TGTGCCAGCAGCTTTGTGGTAGGAGGGTACGAGCAGTACGTC.

This clonotype was seen a handful of times. The chain links TRBV24-1 to TRBJ2-5; maybe TRBD2 (5 bases). This CDR3 has 14 amino acids. V lost 4 bases, J lost 5 bases, and 13 bases lay in between. CDR1 and CDR2 (germline): KGHDR, SFDVKD. The CDR3 spells CATSDSEAGETQYF. The CDR3 coding sequence is TGTGCCACCAGTGACTCGGAGGCCGGGGAGACCCAGTACTTC.

This clonotype was detected only a few times. The chain combines TRBV12-3 or TRBV12-4 with TRBJ1-1, with D perhaps matching TRBD1 (5 bases). There are 15 residues in the CDR3. Trimming took off 4 bases at V and 0 bases at J, with 12 bases between the two ends. The CDR3 loop reads CASSSPGGLNTEAFF. Here the CDR3 DNA reads TGTGCCAGCAGTTCCCCTGGGGGACTGAACACTGAAGCTTTCTTT.

The genes are TRBV28 and TRBJ1-2; no clear D. The ends were cut back, 3 bases at V and 6 bases at J, with 11 bases in the middle. Germline V CDR1 and CDR2: MDHEN, SYDVKM. CDR3 size: 13 residues. The CDR3 loop reads CASSLFGVDGYTF. DNA of the CDR3: TGTGCCAGCAGTTTGTTCGGGGTGGATGGCTACACCTTC.

This CDR3 is CSYTGGSGSPQHF. CDR3 nucleotides: TGCAGCTATACAGGGGGGTCCGGTTCGCCCCAGCATTTT. The chain recombines TRBV29-1 with TRBJ1-5; 8 positions agree with TRBD1. V gave up 8 bases and J gave up 9 bases; unmatched junction bases: 12. The CDR3 has 13 residues. Germline V gene lookup returns CDR1 SQVTM and CDR2 ANQGSEA.